This T cell receptor (beta chain) is drawn from a study of cytotoxic CD8 clonotypes in ibrutinib-treated CLL. Findings and limits, study-wide: Private clonotypes, not public ones, expanded at ibrutinib response. An increase in clonality occurred at ibrutinib response, followed by a return toward baseline at progression.

As to this clone: Its antigen is not identified.

Clones were sequenced by immunoSEQ multiplex PCR, and TCRdb holds only the in-frame ones, with some missing. The data hold approximately 130,000 clones, with approximately 81% observed a single time. The sequences come from PBMCs, collected after 24 months of ibrutinib treatment. The source is a human donor with chronic lymphocytic leukemia.

The CDR3, as DNA: TGTGCCAGCAGCTCACCGAGGGGGATAGACGGCTACACCTTC. Amino acid sequence: CASSSPRGIDGYTF. J is TRBJ1-2 and V is TRBV7-9; D is possibly TRBD1 (6 bases). The V and J ends lost 4 bases and 8 bases respectively, with 17 bases between them. The germline gives CDR1 SEHNR, CDR2 FQNEAQ (reference sequence). CDR3 length: 14 residues. The full variable domain, in which reference TRBV7-9 and TRBJ1-2 provide the parts outside the CDR3, is DTGVSQNPRHKITKRGQNVTFRCDPISEHNRLYWYRQTLGQGPEFLTYFQNEAQLEKSRLLSDRFSAERPKGSFSTLEIQRTEQGDSAMYLCASSSPRGIDGYTFGSGTRLTVV.